This T cell receptor beta chain was obtained from a study of regulatory T cells in long-lasting Graves disease. At the level of the study: Antithyroid drug exposure in newly diagnosed Graves' patients had lasted under 3 months. Study-level findings and limits: Comparison showed that persistent patients shared more public clonotypes (over 2,500) than new patients (approximately 870).

Researchers made TCR beta libraries by using iRepertoire HTBI primers and running Arm-PCR on CDR3 regions. One entry per CDR3 protein results from TCRdb running MiXCR on the multiplex PCR reads. The repertoire includes about 540,000 distinct CDR3 sequences, 13% of them detected once, and under 10% sits in the top ten. This clonotype was recorded at least ten times. Its antigen is currently unknown. Noted time point: newly diagnosed GD, antithyroid drugs for less than 3 months. The TCR library was made from RNA that had been extracted from PBMCs in TRIzol. The CDR3 spans 15 residues. V shed 2 bases, J shed 2 bases, and the junction held 2 bases outside the gene matches. Germline-derived CDR1 and CDR2 are MNHNS and SASEGT. These data were also filed under a second study, of T cells in Graves' hyperthyroidism and ophthalmopathy.

The receptor's source is a young man with Graves disease. Sequencing used peripheral blood mononuclear cells (PBMCs), obtained at new diagnosis, from a patient treated with antithyroid drugs. This chain connects TRBV6-1 to TRBJ2-7; 11 bases agree with TRBD2. CDR3 region: CASSETTSGTYEQYF. In nucleotides, the CDR3 is TGTGCCAGCAGTGAAACGACTAGCGGGACCTACGAGCAGTACTTC.